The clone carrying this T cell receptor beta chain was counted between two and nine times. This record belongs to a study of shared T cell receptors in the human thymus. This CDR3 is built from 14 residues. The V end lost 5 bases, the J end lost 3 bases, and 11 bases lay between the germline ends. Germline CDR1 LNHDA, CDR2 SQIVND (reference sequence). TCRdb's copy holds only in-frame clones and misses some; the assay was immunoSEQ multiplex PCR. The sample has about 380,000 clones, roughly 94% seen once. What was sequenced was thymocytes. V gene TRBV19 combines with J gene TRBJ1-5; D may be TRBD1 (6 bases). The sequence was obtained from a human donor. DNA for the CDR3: TGTGCCAGTAGTCCCCGGGACAACAATCAGCCCCAGCATTTT. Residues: CASSPRDNNQPQHF. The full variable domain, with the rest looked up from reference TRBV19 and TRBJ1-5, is DGGITQSPKYLFRKEGQNVTLSCEQNLNHDAMYWYRQDPGQGLRLIYYSQIVNDFQKGDIAEGYSVSREKKESFPLTVTSAQKNPTAFYLCASSPRDNNQPQHFGDGTRLSIL.